This TCR beta chain was documented in a study of lung T cells in sarcoidosis with Löfgren's syndrome (dated 2017 in TCRdb). Looking at the study overall: Sarcoidosis was described as a granulomatous, mainly pulmonary disease marked by CD4+ T cell accumulation in bronchoalveolar lavage fluid. The repertoire analyses were focused on Lofgren's syndrome patients.

The data were produced on an Illumina MiSeq. TCRdb cleaned the public reads at Q25 with fastp, built clones with MiXCR and kept in-frame beta chains. Rows with one shared CDR3 protein collapse into an entry with the most common genes and DNA. The sample table shows around 60,000 distinct CDR3 sequences, and 21% are seen once. Under 3% of the sample rests with the top ten. Results and caveats for the whole study, not just this receptor: Recognition of a sarcoidosis-associated antigen was merely suggested, with the antigen itself still putative and unidentified.

As regards this clonotype: The target of this receptor is not known. Per-nucleotide qualities are absent, and no much larger clonotype sits a single base away.

The receptor was isolated from a human donor with sarcoidosis (Löfgren's syndrome or another form), or a control subject (not recorded which). The source material was CD4+ T cells from PBMCs.

The DNA sequence reads TGCGCCAGCAGCTTGGATGGCACCGGGGAGCTGTTTTTT. This encodes CASSLDGTGELFF. The rearrangement combines TRBV5-1 with TRBJ2-2, with no reliable assignment of the D segment. V loses 0 bases of germline sequence and J loses 4 bases, and the interval between the two ends is 4 bases. CDR1 and CDR2, per the germline V gene, are SGHRS and YFSETQ. The CDR3 contains 13 residues, cysteine and phenylalanine counted. Here the CDR3 DNA is all that survives: 39 bases in frame from base 1. When the CDR3 is completed using the reference TRBV5-1 and TRBJ2-2 genes on either side, the full variable domain is KAGVTQTPRYLIKTRGQQVTLSCSPISGHRSVSWYQQTPGQGLQFLFEYFSETQRNKGNFPGRFSGRQFSNSRSEMNVSTLELGDSALYLCASSLDGTGELFFGEGSRLTVL.